This TCR beta chain derives from a study of control samples from healthy donors and cancer patients. This clone was seen a single time. Germline V gene lookup returns CDR1 LGHDT and CDR2 YNNKEL (reference sequence). The CDR3 contains 17 residues. The V and J ends lost 1 base and 5 bases, in that order; junction bases with no gene match: 12. Assay: immunoSEQ multiplex PCR; the TCRdb copy retains only in-frame clones and omits some. The sample comprises tens of thousands of clones, more than 85% of which are singletons, and roughly a quarter rests with the top ten. The receptor was isolated from a woman aged 50 to 60 with head and neck cancer. The rearrangement links TRBV3-1 (or the pseudogene TRBV3-2) to TRBJ2-3; 7 bases are a match to TRBD2. Sequenced: PBMCs. CDR3 DNA sequence: TGTGCCAGCAGCCAAGGTTTAGCGGGTCGGCGGGTAGATACGCAGTATTTT. Translation gives CASSQGLAGRRVDTQYF.